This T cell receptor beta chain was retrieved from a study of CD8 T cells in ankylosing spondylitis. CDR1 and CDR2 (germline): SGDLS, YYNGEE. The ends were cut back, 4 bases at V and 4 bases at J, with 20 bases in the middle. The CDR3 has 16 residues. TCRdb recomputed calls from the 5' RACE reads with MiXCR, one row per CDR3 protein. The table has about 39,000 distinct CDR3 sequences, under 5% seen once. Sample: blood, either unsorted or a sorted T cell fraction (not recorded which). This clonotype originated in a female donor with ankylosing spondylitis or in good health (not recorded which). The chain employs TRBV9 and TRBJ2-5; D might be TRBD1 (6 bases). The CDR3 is CASSPREGVGGETQYF. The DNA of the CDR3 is TGTGCCAGCAGCCCCCGCGAGGGGGTCGGAGGAGAGACCCAGTACTTC.